Below are 20 T cell receptor beta chains sequenced from a single sample in a study of blood T cell repertoires in COVID-19. Method: immunoSEQ multiplex PCR; TCRdb's copy keeps in-frame clones and lacks some. The repertoire consists of just under 350,000 clones, with around four fifths occurring once and the leading ten covering 3%. Sequenced input: peripheral blood. These receptors all come from a man aged 30 to 39 with active or convalescent COVID-19.

The chain has TRBV4-3 and TRBJ2-1, with a tentative D call TRBD1 (6 bases). This CDR3 region has 14 residues. Germline V gene lookup returns CDR1 LGHNA and CDR2 YSLEER. Trimming took off 3 bases at V and 8 bases at J, with 14 bases between the two ends. The DNA for the CDR3 is TGCGCCAGCAGCCACGGAAACGGACAGTATGAGCAGTTCTTC. Encoded protein: CASSHGNGQYEQFF.

This clone was counted many times. The V gene is TRBV11-3, the J gene TRBJ1-5, with D possibly being TRBD1 (5 bases). CDR3 size: 16 residues. The V gene lost 1 base and the J gene lost 5 bases, with 15 bases spanning the gap. The germline V gene encodes CDR1 SGHNT and CDR2 YENEEA. CDR3 residues: CASSLGTGTGDQPQHF. CDR3 coding DNA: TGTGCCAGCAGCTTAGGAACCGGAACAGGAGATCAGCCCCAGCATTTT.

About this clone itself: Other nucleotide sequences in the sample specify the same CDR3. This rearrangement joins TRBV28 to TRBJ1-5; D is unresolved. CDR1 MDHEN and CDR2 SYDVKM come from the germline V gene. CDR3 length equals 15 residues. Trimming took 3 bases from V and 0 from J, leaving 9 bases between them. The CDR3 region has the DNA TGTGCCAGCAGTTTGGTAGGACTTAGCAATCAGCCCCAGCATTTT. Translating gives CASSLVGLSNQPQHF.

This chain uses TRBV9 with TRBJ2-4; perhaps TRBD1 as D (6 bases). The CDR3 consists of 16 residues. V was shortened by 4 bases and J by 0 bases, with 14 bases between the two germline ends. Per the germline V gene, CDR1 is SGDLS and CDR2 is YYNGEE. This CDR3 reads CASSPQGILAKNIQYF. Here the CDR3 DNA reads TGTGCCAGCAGCCCCCAGGGGATACTAGCCAAAAACATTCAGTACTTC.

This clone has only a few counts. The chain combines TRBV19 with TRBJ2-1, with TRBD2 identical over 8 bases. This CDR3 spans 14 amino acids. V lost 7 bases and J lost 2; bases outside the gene matches: 4. The germline gives CDR1 LNHDA, CDR2 SQIVND (reference sequence). The CDR3 sequence is CASTYSGAYNEQFF. For the CDR3, the DNA is TGTGCCAGTACCTATAGCGGGGCCTACAATGAGCAGTTCTTC.

The chain is built from TRBV7-9 and TRBJ2-1, with 8 bases identical to TRBD2. CDR3 length: 16 residues. Germline loops: CDR1 SEHNR, CDR2 FQNEAQ (reference sequence). V trimming: 5 bases; J trimming: 0 bases; junction bases outside the gene matches: 6. The CDR3 loop is CASSTGGGSSYNEQFF. The CDR3 DNA follows: TGTGCCAGCAGCACGGGCGGGGGGAGCTCCTACAATGAGCAGTTCTTC. Filled out from reference TRBV7-9 and TRBJ2-1, the complete variable domain reads DTGVSQNPRHKITKRGQNVTFRCDPISEHNRLYWYRQTLGQGPEFLTYFQNEAQLEKSRLLSDRFSAERPKGSFSTLEIQRTEQGDSAMYLCASSTGGGSSYNEQFFGPGTRLTVL.

The chain uses TRBV9 and TRBJ1-3; tentative D call: TRBD1 (6 bases). Trimming cost V 3 bases and J 2 bases, with 12 bases left between them. Germline V gives CDR1 SGDLS, CDR2 YYNGEE. This CDR3 has 15 amino acids. CDR3 DNA sequence: TGTGCCAGCAGCGCTTCGCCAGGGGCTGGAAACACCATATATTTT. Translation: CASSASPGAGNTIYF.

J is TRBJ1-5 and V is TRBV6-5; D call uncertain. The CDR3 is 14 residues long. Trimming pared 2 bases from V and 3 bases from J, leaving 8 bases between. Per germline, CDR1 MNHEY and CDR2 SVGAGI. CDR3 DNA sequence: TGTGCCAGCAGTTACAACAGACCCAATCAGCCCCAGCATTTT. Its translation is CASSYNRPNQPQHF.

About this clone itself: Other DNA sequences in this specimen translate into the identical CDR3. Here the CDR3 reads CASSLDSSYNSPLHF. The CDR3, as DNA: TGTGCCAGCAGCCTGGACAGCTCCTATAATTCACCCCTCCACTTT. The chain uses TRBV7-3 and TRBJ1-6; perhaps TRBD1 as D (6 bases). The germline gives CDR1 SGHTA, CDR2 FQGTGA. Between the trimmed V and J ends, which lost 5 bases and 0 bases, there was a span of 8 bases. The CDR3 runs 15 residues.

This chain joins TRBV9 and TRBJ1-2, with a tentative D call TRBD1 (6 bases). The germline V gene has CDR1 SGDLS and CDR2 YYNGEE. The CDR3 loop spans 17 amino acids. Between the trimmed V and J ends, which lost 0 bases and 2 bases, there was a span of 17 bases. The CDR3 DNA follows: TGTGCCAGCAGCGTAGAGTTTTCGTGGACAGTGAACTATGGCTACACCTTC. It translates to CASSVEFSWTVNYGYTF.

Concerning this clone itself: At one end the junction does not follow the germline gene, possibly because of a read error. Distinct nucleotide sequences in the sample also encode this CDR3. The chain employs TRBV4-1 and TRBJ2-1; 9 bases line up with TRBD2. Germline assignment: CDR1 MGHRA and CDR2 YSYEKL. The CDR3 spans 15 residues. CDR3 loop: CASSQLAGSYNEQFF. The DNA of the CDR3 is TGCGCCAGTAGCCAGCTAGCGGGGTCCTACAATGAGCAGTTCTTC.

This rearrangement joins TRBV13 to TRBJ2-7, with D possibly matching TRBD1 (6 bases). Germline V gives CDR1 PRHDT, CDR2 FYEKMQ (reference sequence). Trimming shortened V by 3 bases and J by 6 bases, and 15 bases separated the two germline ends. The CDR3 has 14 amino acids. The CDR3 DNA follows: TGTGCCAGCAGCTTCGGGGCAGGGGAAGGCGAGCAGTACTTC. As protein: CASSFGAGEGEQYF.

This chain uses TRBV7-2 with TRBJ2-2; 9 nucleotides match TRBD2. J was trimmed by 7 bases and V by 5 bases; bases with no gene match: 8. This CDR3 is built from 15 residues. CDR1 is SGHTA, CDR2 FQGNSA, per germline. The CDR3 is CASSRGGGRVGELFF. The CDR3 coding sequence is TGTGCCAGCAGCCGGGGTGGCGGGAGGGTCGGGGAGCTGTTTTTT.

The chain combines TRBV5-1 with TRBJ2-3, with D perhaps TRBD1 (6 bases). The V gene's germline CDR1 is SGHRS and CDR2 YFSETQ. Trimming left V 2 bases short and J 3 bases short, with 13 bases between. The CDR3 runs 15 residues. The CDR3 region has the DNA TGCGCCAGCAGCTTCGAGGGACATCAAACAGATACGCAGTATTTT. Residues: CASSFEGHQTDTQYF.

The chain has TRBV5-6 and TRBJ1-2; 7 bases match TRBD1. V lost 4 bases and J lost 3; bases outside the gene matches: 12. Germline V gene sequence: CDR1 SGHDT, CDR2 YYEEEE. The CDR3 spans 16 residues. CDR3 DNA sequence: TGTGCCAGCAGCACGGAGGGGGCAGGTTGGCACTATGGCTACACCTTC. This codes for CASSTEGAGWHYGYTF.

V gene TRBV5-1 combines with J gene TRBJ2-6; unclear D gene. Trimming pared 2 bases from V and 1 base from J, leaving 7 bases between. Germline loops: CDR1 SGHRS, CDR2 YFSETQ. This CDR3 is built from 15 residues. The CDR3 here is CASSLEQSGANVLTF. CDR3 bases: TGCGCCAGCAGCTTAGAACAGTCTGGGGCCAACGTCCTGACTTTC.

J is TRBJ2-3 and V is TRBV19; D remains ambiguous. The CDR3 runs 14 residues. V lost 3 bases and J lost 2, with 9 bases in between. The germline V gene encodes CDR1 LNHDA and CDR2 SQIVND (reference sequence). CDR3 residues: CASSMRRHTDTQYF. For the CDR3, the DNA is TGTGCCAGTAGTATGCGGCGGCACACAGATACGCAGTATTTT.

V gene TRBV5-3 combines with J gene TRBJ2-1; the match to TRBD2 covers 11 bases. TRBV5-3 is flagged as an ORF with uncertain function. The CDR3 spans 17 residues. V was pared by 1 base and J by 5 bases, with 8 bases of the junction left unmatched. As DNA, the CDR3 is TGTGCCAGAAGCTTGAGTGGGGGGACTAGCGGAGACAATGAGCAGTTCTTC. Amino acid sequence: CARSLSGGTSGDNEQFF.

The gene calls are TRBV28 and TRBJ1-1; D may be TRBD1 (6 bases). The CDR3 has 17 amino acids. Germline loops: CDR1 MDHEN, CDR2 SYDVKM. V lost 7 bases and J 0 bases, leaving 21 bases between the germline ends. The CDR3 sequence: CASTNPPTGTMNTEAFF. In nucleotides, the CDR3 is TGTGCCAGCACCAACCCCCCTACAGGGACCATGAACACTGAAGCTTTCTTT.

This chain joins TRBV5-1 and TRBJ2-3; D is perhaps TRBD1 (5 bases). V gave up 2 bases and J gave up 6 bases, with 13 bases separating them. CDR1 and CDR2 (germline): SGHRS, YFSETQ. The CDR3 is made up of 14 amino acids. CDR3 coding DNA: TGCGCCAGCAGCTTAGCGCAGGGTGTGGATACGCAGTATTTT. Its translation: CASSLAQGVDTQYF.